Following are 4 T cell receptor beta chains from one sample sequenced in a study of blood T cell repertoires in COVID-19. Data came from immunoSEQ multiplex PCR; TCRdb stores just in-frame clones and leaves some out. The repertoire includes about 400,000 clones, 65% to 90% of them detected once, and roughly 6.6% sits in the top ten. Source material: peripheral blood. These receptors all come from a woman in her sixties with COVID-19, enrolled during active disease.

The sample holds a few counts of this clone. This chain links TRBV11-2 with TRBJ2-2, with 12 bases that match TRBD1. The trim removed 6 bases at V and 7 bases at J, leaving 9 bases unmatched. The CDR3 is 16 residues long. CDR1 is SGHAT and CDR2 is FQNNGV in the germline V gene. The CDR3 sequence: CASRPTGTGGGGELFF. The CDR3 nucleotides read TGTGCCAGCAGGCCAACCGGGACAGGGGGCGGCGGGGAGCTGTTTTTT.

The chain joins TRBV27 to TRBJ2-2; D is undetermined. There are 13 residues in the CDR3. Germline CDR1 reads MNHEY; CDR2 reads SMNVEV (reference sequence). V shed 5 bases and J shed 7 bases, with 11 bases lying between them. The CDR3 sequence: CASSTNLVGELFF. In DNA, the CDR3 is TGTGCCAGCAGTACGAACTTGGTCGGGGAGCTGTTTTTT.

This clone was counted a few times. CDR3 loop: CASSLKGGYGYTF. The CDR3 DNA follows: TGTGCCAGCAGCTTGAAAGGGGGCTATGGCTACACCTTC. The genes are TRBV5-4 and TRBJ1-2, with a possible D match to TRBD1 (6 bases). The CDR3 runs 13 residues. V dropped 1 base and J dropped 4 bases, with 8 bases sitting between them. Germline CDR1 reads SGHNT; CDR2 reads YYREEE (reference sequence).

J is TRBJ1-2 and V is TRBV4-3, with TRBD1 as a possible D gene (5 bases). This CDR3 has 15 residues. Trimming removed 4 bases from V and 4 bases from J, with 16 bases in between. Germline assignment: CDR1 LGHNA and CDR2 YSLEER. CDR3 nucleotides: TGCGCCAGCAGCCCCGGGGGAGGGCGGTTCTATGGCTACACCTTC. This sequence encodes CASSPGGGRFYGYTF.